What follows describes a single TCR beta chain. Antigen unknown. This CDR3 spans 13 amino acids. Germline V lookup: CDR1 SGHVS, CDR2 FQNEAQ. A 5'RACE template switching approach incorporating UMIs was used to make TCR beta cDNA. TCRdb re-analyzed the 5' RACE reads; it lists each CDR3 protein once, without DNA. The sample data list about 380,000 distinct CDR3 sequences. The record originates from a study of T cells expressing NK-cell markers. Study in general: Of eight sequenced donors, seven were HCMV-seropositive and one HCMV-seronegative. General study results and limits: The CD3+CD56-NKG2C+ fraction of a few donors was likewise dominated by these clonotypes. Clones of NKG2C+ T cells that had expanded were of unclear HCMV specificity.

The sample consisted of blood T cells: a sorted CD56 or NKG2C T cell subset, CD4+ or CD8+ T cells, or bulk PBMC T cells (not recorded which). The receptor's source is a man aged 18-70 years in good health. The chain combines TRBV7-8 with TRBJ2-4; the D call of TRBD1 rests on TCRdb alone, since no DNA is present to check it. CDR3 residues: CASRLRGENIQYF.